This T cell receptor beta chain was sequenced in a study of T-cell reconstitution after alpha-beta-depleted transplantation in children. Study-wide points: Expanded graft clones, several hundred of them, were reportedly the source of alpha-beta T cells about two months after transplant. Some patients showed high day-60 TCRbeta diversity, which derived from surviving recipient T cells and thymic progenitors. At one year after transplant, newly produced T cells mostly accounted for T-cell counts and diversity.

This clonotype has a count of ten or more. Its matching antigen is unknown. This CDR3 spans 15 amino acids. V was trimmed by 0 bases and J by 4 bases, leaving 14 bases between them. Per germline, CDR1 SGHRS and CDR2 YFSETQ. Unique molecular identifiers were incorporated when the TCRbeta library was constructed. In TCRdb, the PCR reads were re-called with MiXCR into one record per CDR3 protein. The sample lists over 150,000 distinct CDR3 sequences; roughly 7.1% were seen once. Sequences were derived from PBMCs, sampled before TCRalphabeta/CD19-depleted stem cell transplant. The V gene is TRBV5-1, the J gene TRBJ2-7; tentatively, D is TRBD2 (6 bases). This sequence was found in a boy between 2 and 10 years old with acute lymphoblastic leukemia, due to receive a stem cell transplant. DNA of the CDR3: TGCGCCAGCAGCTTGGAGGAGGCCGGAGGGTACGAGCAGTACTTC. Its translation: CASSLEEAGGYEQYF.